This T cell receptor (beta chain) was captured in a study of cytomegalovirus exposure and HLA in healthy donors. Clones were read by immunoSEQ multiplex PCR, and TCRdb kept only the in-frame ones, dropping some. The sample contains about 110,000 clones, 85% to 90% of which appear only once. As for this clone: Its antigen is unidentified.

General study points: In vitro work confirmed that a few CMV-associated chains recognize CMV antigens. Researchers catalogued some 160 TCR beta chains as cytomegalovirus-associated. Within the 100 to 150 validation repertoires, first-cohort TCR clusters tended to co-occur, according to a later analysis.

The sequence derives from a woman in her twenties or thirties in good health and CMV-seropositive. Sequencing input: PBMCs.

Written as DNA, the CDR3 is TGCGCCAGCAGCTTGGGGGCGAGATACGAGCAGTACTTC. It specifies CASSLGARYEQYF. The rearrangement joins TRBV5-1 to TRBJ2-7; D is undetermined. The V gene's germline CDR1 is SGHRS and CDR2 YFSETQ. The CDR3 spans 13 residues. V was trimmed by 0 bases and J by 4 bases, leaving 8 bases between them.